The rows below give T cell receptor beta chains drawn from one sample of a study of blood T cell repertoires in COVID-19. The table came from immunoSEQ multiplex PCR; TCRdb's copy has only in-frame clones and leaves some out. The data hold over 150,000 clones, with around nine tenths observed a single time. The sequencing sample was made of peripheral blood. These receptors were taken from a woman between 70 and 85 years old with COVID-19, enrolled during active disease. The CDR3 runs from the conserved cysteine through the conserved F or W. The D gene is left open where the match is weak. Clone size, where shown, is once, few, many, or a class for clones that have expanded.

>.|.|TRBV2|TRBJ1-3
TGTGCCAGCACCAGACAGGAGAGCTCCTCTGGAAACACCATATATTTT
CASTRQESSSGNTIYF
>.|.|TRBV4-1|TRBJ2-1
TGCGCCAGCAGCCAAGCGGGAGTCTACAATGAGCAGTTCTTC
CASSQAGVYNEQFF
>TRBD2|.|TRBV5-4|TRBJ2-6
TGTGCCAGCAGCTTGTGGGTAGCGGGAATGTCTGGGGCCAACGTCCTGACTTTC
CASSLWVAGMSGANVLTF
>.|once|TRBV11-3|TRBJ2-1
TGTGCCAGCAGCCCACTAGGAAGCTCCTACAATGAGCAGTTCTTC
CASSPLGSSYNEQFF
>TRBD1|.|TRBV27|TRBJ2-7
TGTGCCAGCAGTTTAGGGGGAACAGGGGCAACCTCCTACGAGCAGTACTTC
CASSLGGTGATSYEQYF
>.|few|TRBV2|TRBJ1-1
TGTGCCAGCAGTGAAGCGGTCTCCGGGGGCACTGAAGCTTTCTTT
CASSEAVSGGTEAFF
>.|.|TRBV5-1|TRBJ2-1
TGCGCCAGCAGCTTGGAGGACTTGACTTACAATGAGCAGTTCTTC
CASSLEDLTYNEQFF
>TRBD1|.|TRBV30|TRBJ1-4
TGTGCCTGGACCTGGACAGGGACAACTAATGAAAAACTGTTTTTT
CAWTWTGTTNEKLFF
>.|.|TRBV5-4|TRBJ1-5
TGTGCCAGCAGCCCAAGACAGGCCAATCAGCCCCAGCATTTT
CASSPRQANQPQHF
>TRBD2|.|TRBV2|TRBJ2-1
TGTGCCAGCAGTGAAATACGCGGGAGGGGTAATGAGCAGTTCTTC
CASSEIRGRGNEQFF
>.|once|TRBV12-5|TRBJ1-5
TGTGCTAGTGGTTTGAGGGGAAATCAGCCCCAGCATTTT
CASGLRGNQPQHF
>TRBD1|.|TRBV11-2|TRBJ1-2
TGTGCCAGCAGCTTAAACAGGGGATCCGGCTATGGCTACACCTTC
CASSLNRGSGYGYTF
>TRBD1|.|TRBV28|TRBJ2-1
TGTGCCAGCAGTACCGGACAGGACAATGAGCAGTTCTTC
CASSTGQDNEQFF
>TRBD2|.|TRBV6-5|TRBJ2-3
TGTGCCAGCAGTTTCGGGACTAAAAGGGCAGATACGCAGTATTTT
CASSFGTKRADTQYF
>.|.|TRBV7-2|TRBJ1-1
TGTGCCAGCAGCCTCCGACAGACCCATGCTTTCTTT
CASSLRQTHAFF